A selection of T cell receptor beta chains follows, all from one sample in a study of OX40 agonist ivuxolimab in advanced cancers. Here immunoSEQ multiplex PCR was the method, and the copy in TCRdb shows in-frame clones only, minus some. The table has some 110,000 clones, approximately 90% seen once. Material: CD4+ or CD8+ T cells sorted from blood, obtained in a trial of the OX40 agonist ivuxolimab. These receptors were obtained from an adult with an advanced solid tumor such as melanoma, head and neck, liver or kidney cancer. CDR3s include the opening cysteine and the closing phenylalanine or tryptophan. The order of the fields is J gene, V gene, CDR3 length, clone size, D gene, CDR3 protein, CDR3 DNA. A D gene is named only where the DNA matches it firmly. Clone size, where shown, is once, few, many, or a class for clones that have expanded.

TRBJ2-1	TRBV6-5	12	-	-	CASSSAEKRQFF	TGTGCCAGCAGTTCGGCCGAGAAGAGGCAGTTCTTC
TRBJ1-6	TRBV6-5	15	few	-	CASSYSSTGTDPLHF	TGTGCCAGCAGTTACTCTTCGACTGGAACTGATCCCCTCCACTTT
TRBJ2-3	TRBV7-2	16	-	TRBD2	CASSLEATSGGHTQYF	TGTGCCAGCAGCTTAGAGGCCACTAGCGGGGGGCATACGCAGTATTTT
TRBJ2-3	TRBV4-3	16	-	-	CASSQEHVGGTDTQYF	TGCGCCAGCAGCCAAGAGCACGTGGGGGGCACAGATACGCAGTATTTT
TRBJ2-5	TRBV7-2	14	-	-	CASSPSQGGETQYF	TGTGCCAGCAGCCCCTCACAAGGTGGGGAGACCCAGTACTTC
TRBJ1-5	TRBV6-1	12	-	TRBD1	CATRAPGGPQHF	TGTGCCACCCGTGCACCAGGGGGGCCCCAGCATTTT
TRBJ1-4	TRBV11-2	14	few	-	CASSLAGQPEKLFF	TGTGCCAGCAGCCTAGCCGGGCAGCCGGAAAAACTGTTTTTT
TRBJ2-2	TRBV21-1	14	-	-	CASPPGAHTGELFF	TGTGCCAGCCCTCCGGGGGCCCACACCGGGGAGCTGTTTTTT
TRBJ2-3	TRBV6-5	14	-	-	CASSYFLSTDTQYF	TGTGCCAGCAGTTACTTCCTTAGCACAGATACGCAGTATTTT
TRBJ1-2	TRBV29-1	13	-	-	CSAVEGANYGYTF	TGCAGCGCAGTGGAGGGGGCTAACTATGGCTACACCTTC
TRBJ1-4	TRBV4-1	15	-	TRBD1	CASSQQGANGEKLFF	TGCGCCAGCAGCCAACAGGGGGCGAATGGGGAAAAACTGTTTTTT
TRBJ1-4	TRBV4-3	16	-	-	CASSQSTGLTNEKLFF	TGCGCCAGCAGCCAATCCACAGGGCTGACTAATGAAAAACTGTTTTTT
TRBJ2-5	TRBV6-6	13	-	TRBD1	CASSRQGQETQYF	TGTGCCAGCAGTCGACAGGGCCAAGAGACCCAGTACTTC
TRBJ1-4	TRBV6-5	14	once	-	CASSRGLSSEKLFF	TGTGCCAGCAGTAGGGGTTTGTCGAGTGAAAAACTGTTTTTT
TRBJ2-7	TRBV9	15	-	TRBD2	CASSVADSGGREQYF	TGTGCCAGCAGCGTAGCCGATAGCGGGGGGCGCGAGCAGTACTTC
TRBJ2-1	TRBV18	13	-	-	CASSSGENNEQFF	TGTGCCAGCTCCTCTGGTGAAAACAATGAGCAGTTCTTC
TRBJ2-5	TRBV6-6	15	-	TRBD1	CASSYPGTGWETQYF	TGTGCCAGCAGTTACCCCGGGACAGGGTGGGAGACCCAGTACTTC
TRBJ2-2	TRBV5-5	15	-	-	CASSRVRVSTGELFF	TGTGCCAGCAGCCGTGTCCGGGTTAGCACCGGGGAGCTGTTTTTT
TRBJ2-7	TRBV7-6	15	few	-	CASSLAGILSSEQYF	TGTGCCAGCAGCTTAGCCGGGATCTTGAGCTCCGAGCAGTACTTC
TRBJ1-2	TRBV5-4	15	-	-	CASSLGDLPPYGYTF	TGTGCCAGCAGCTTGGGAGATTTACCCCCCTATGGCTACACCTTC
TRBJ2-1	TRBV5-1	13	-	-	CASSSQTLGEQFF	TGCGCCAGCAGCTCACAGACCTTGGGTGAGCAGTTCTTC
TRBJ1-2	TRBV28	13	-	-	CASSLRMSLGYTF	TGTGCCAGCAGTCTAAGGATGTCCTTGGGCTACACCTTC
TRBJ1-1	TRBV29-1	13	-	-	CSVTGLGSTEAFF	TGCAGCGTTACAGGGCTTGGAAGCACTGAAGCTTTCTTT
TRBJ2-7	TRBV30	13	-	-	CAWNRDILYEQYF	TGTGCCTGGAACCGGGACATCCTCTACGAGCAGTACTTC
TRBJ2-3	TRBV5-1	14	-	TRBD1	CASSMGQDRDTQYF	TGCGCCAGCAGCATGGGACAGGATAGAGATACGCAGTATTTT
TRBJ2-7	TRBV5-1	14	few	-	CASSLDMDTYEQYF	TGCGCCAGCAGCTTGGATATGGATACCTACGAGCAGTACTTC
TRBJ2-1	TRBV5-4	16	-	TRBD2	CASSGLAGGSYNEQFF	TGTGCCAGCAGTGGACTAGCGGGGGGCTCCTACAATGAGCAGTTCTTC
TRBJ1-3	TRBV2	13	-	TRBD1	CASRQGLGNTIYF	TGTGCCAGCAGACAGGGGCTGGGAAACACCATATATTTT
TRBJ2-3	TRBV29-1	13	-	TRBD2	CSVRGGYTDTQYF	TGCAGCGTTCGGGGGGGGTACACAGATACGCAGTATTTT
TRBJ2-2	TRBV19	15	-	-	CASSISFANTGELFF	TGTGCCAGTAGTATTTCCTTCGCGAACACCGGGGAGCTGTTTTTT
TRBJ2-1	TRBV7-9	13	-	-	CACQAATSGEQFF	TGTGCCTGCCAGGCAGCCACCTCGGGAGAGCAGTTCTTC
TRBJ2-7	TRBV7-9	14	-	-	CASSLLGGTYEQYF	TGTGCCAGCAGCTTATTGGGTGGGACCTACGAGCAGTACTTC